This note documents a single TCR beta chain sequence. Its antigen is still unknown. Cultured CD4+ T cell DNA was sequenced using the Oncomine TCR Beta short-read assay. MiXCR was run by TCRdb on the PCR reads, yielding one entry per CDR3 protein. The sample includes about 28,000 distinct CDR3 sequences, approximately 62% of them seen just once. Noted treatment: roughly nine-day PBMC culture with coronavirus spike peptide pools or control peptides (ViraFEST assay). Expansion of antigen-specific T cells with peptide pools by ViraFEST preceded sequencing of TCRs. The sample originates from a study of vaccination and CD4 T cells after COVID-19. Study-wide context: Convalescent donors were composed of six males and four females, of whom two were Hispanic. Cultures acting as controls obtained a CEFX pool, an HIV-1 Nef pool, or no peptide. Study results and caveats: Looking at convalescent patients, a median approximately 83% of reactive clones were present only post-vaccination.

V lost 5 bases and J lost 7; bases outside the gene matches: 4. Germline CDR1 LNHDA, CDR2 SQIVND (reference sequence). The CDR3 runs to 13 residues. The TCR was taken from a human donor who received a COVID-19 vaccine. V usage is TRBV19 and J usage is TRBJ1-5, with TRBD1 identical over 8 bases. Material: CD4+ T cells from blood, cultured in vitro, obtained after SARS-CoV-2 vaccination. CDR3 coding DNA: TGTGCCAGTAGTGGACAGGGAAGGCAGCCCCAGCATTTT. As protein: CASSGQGRQPQHF.